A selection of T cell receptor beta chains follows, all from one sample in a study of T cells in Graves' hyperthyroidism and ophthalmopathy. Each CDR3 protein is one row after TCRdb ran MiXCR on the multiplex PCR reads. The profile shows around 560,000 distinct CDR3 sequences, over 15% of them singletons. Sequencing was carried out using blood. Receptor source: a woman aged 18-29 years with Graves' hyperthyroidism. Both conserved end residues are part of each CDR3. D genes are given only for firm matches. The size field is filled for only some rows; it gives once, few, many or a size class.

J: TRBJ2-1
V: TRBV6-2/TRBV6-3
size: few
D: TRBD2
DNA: TGTGCCAGCAGTGGCGGGCTAGCGGCCGAAGGTCCCTACAATGAGCAGTTCTTC
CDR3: CASSGGLAAEGPYNEQFF

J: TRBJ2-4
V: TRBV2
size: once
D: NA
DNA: TGTGCCAGCAGTGAAGATAATACAGGGTCCCACATTCAGTACTTC
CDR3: CASSEDNTGSHIQYF

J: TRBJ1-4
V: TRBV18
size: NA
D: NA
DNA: TGTGCCAGCTCACCGGGGGTCTCTCTGGCAGAAAAACTGTTTTTT
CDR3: CASSPGVSLAEKLFF

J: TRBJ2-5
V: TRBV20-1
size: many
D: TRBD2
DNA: TGCAGTGCTAGAGGACTAGCGGGGACTCAAGAGACCCAGTACTTC
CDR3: CSARGLAGTQETQYF

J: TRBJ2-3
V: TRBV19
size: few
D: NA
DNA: TGTGCCAGTAGTGGAGAGTTCGGGGACACGCAGTATTTT
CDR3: CASSGEFGDTQYF

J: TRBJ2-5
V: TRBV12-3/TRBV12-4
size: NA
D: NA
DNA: TGTGCCAGCAGTCTACAGGGAGGGGGGTCCCAGTACTTC
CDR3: CASSLQGGGSQYF

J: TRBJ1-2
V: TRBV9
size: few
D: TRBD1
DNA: TGTGCCAGCAGCTCCCAACCGGGACAGCGGAATAGGGATGGCTACACCTTC
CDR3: CASSSQPGQRNRDGYTF

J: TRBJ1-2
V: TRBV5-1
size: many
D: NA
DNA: TGCGCCAGCAGCTTTGAGGACAGAAGGGGCTACACCTTC
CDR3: CASSFEDRRGYTF

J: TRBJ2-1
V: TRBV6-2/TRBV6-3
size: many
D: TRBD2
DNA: TGTGCCAGCAGTTTACTGCTAGCGGGAGACAATGAGCAGTTCTTC
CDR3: CASSLLLAGDNEQFF

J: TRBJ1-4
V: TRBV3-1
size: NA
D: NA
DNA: TGTGTCAGCAGCCAGGCATATTCAGGGGACCGAAAACTGTTTTTT
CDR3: CVSSQAYSGDRKLFF

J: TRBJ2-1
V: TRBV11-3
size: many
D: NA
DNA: TGTGCCAGCAGCTTAGGCGGGCCTTCCTACAATGAGCAGTTCTTC
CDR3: CASSLGGPSYNEQFF

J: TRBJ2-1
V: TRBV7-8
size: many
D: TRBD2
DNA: TGTGCCAGCAGCCTCCGGGAGGTGTCCTACAATGAGCAGTTCTTC
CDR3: CASSLREVSYNEQFF

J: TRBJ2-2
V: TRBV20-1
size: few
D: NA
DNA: TGCAGTGCTAGAGCCCCCCCGACAGCGAACACCGGGGAGCTGTTTTTT
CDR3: CSARAPPTANTGELFF

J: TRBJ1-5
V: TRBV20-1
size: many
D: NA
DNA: TGCAGTGCAGCCCGGGACAATAGCAATCAGCCCCAGCATTTT
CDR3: CSAARDNSNQPQHF

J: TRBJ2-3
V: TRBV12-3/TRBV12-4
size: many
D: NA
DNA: TGTGCCAGCAGTTTAATCTTAGGGCACACAGATACGCAGTATTTT
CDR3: CASSLILGHTDTQYF

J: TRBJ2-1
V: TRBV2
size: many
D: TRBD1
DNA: TGTGCCAGCCGGGACAGGGGGAAATCTGAGCAGTTCTTC
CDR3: CASRDRGKSEQFF

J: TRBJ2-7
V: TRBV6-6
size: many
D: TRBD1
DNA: TGTGCCAGCAGTTACTCGGGGACAGCCTCCTACGAGCAGTACTTC
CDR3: CASSYSGTASYEQYF

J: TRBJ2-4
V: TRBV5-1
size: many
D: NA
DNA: TGCGCCAGCAGCCCGGGGGAGACATATCTAGCCAAAAACATTCAGTACTTC
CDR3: CASSPGETYLAKNIQYF

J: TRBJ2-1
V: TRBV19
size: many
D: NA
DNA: TGTGCCAGTAGTCCAATCTCGTCCCCCAATGAGCAGTTCTTC
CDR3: CASSPISSPNEQFF

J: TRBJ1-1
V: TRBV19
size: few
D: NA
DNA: TGTGCCAGTACTGACAGCGCTAGATGGTTGACCACTGAAGCTTTCTTT
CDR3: CASTDSARWLTTEAFF

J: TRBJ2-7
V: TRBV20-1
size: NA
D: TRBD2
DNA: TGCAGTGCTAGAGGACTAGCGGAGGGGGGCGAGCAGTACTTC
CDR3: CSARGLAEGGEQYF

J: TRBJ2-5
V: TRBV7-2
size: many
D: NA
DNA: TGTGCCAGTCAGACCCCGTACCAAGAGACCCAGTACTTC
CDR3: CASQTPYQETQYF

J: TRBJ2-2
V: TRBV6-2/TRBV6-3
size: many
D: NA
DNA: TGTGCCAGCAGTTCAGGCGACACCGGGGAGCTGTTTTTT
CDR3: CASSSGDTGELFF

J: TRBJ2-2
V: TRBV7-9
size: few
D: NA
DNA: TGTGCCAGCAGCTTAGGACAGTCGGAGCTGTTTTTT
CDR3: CASSLGQSELFF

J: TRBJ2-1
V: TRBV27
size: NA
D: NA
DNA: TGTGCCAGCAGTTTGGCTAGGGGTCATGAGCAGTTCTTC
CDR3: CASSLARGHEQFF

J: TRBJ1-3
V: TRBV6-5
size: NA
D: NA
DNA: TGTGCCAGCAGTTACGGTGGAGGAAGCTCTGGAAACACCATATATTTT
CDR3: CASSYGGGSSGNTIYF

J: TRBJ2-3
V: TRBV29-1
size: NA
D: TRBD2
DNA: TGCAGCGTTCTTAGCGGGAGTCCAGATACGCAGTATTTT
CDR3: CSVLSGSPDTQYF

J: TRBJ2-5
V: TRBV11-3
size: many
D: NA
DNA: TGTGCCAGCAGCTTCAGGGGTGGCCGAGAGACCCAGTACTTC
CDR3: CASSFRGGRETQYF

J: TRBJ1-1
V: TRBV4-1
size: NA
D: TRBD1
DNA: TGCGCCAGCAGCCAAGAATGGAGGCAGGGGGACACTGAAGCTTTCTTT
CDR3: CASSQEWRQGDTEAFF

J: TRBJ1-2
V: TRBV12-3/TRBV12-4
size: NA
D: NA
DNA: TGTGCCAGCAGTCCCTCGAGGGGTCCGGGGGGTAAATATGGCTACACCTTC
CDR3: CASSPSRGPGGKYGYTF

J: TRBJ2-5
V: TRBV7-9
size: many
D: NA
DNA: TGTGCCAGCAGCTTTTGGGGTGTGGAAGAGACCCAGTACTTC
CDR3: CASSFWGVEETQYF

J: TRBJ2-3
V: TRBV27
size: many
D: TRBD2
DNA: TGTGCCAGCAGTTTATATAGCGGGGGGGCCAGCGATACGCAGTATTTT
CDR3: CASSLYSGGASDTQYF

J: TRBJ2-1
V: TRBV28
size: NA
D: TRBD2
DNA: TGTGCCAGCAGTGAGTACGACGGGGGGGACAATGAGCAGTTCTTC
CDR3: CASSEYDGGDNEQFF

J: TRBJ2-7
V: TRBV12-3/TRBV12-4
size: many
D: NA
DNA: TGTGCCAGCAGTTCCGGGGGGCAGCAGTACTTC
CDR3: CASSSGGQQYF

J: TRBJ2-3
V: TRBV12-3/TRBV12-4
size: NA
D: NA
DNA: TGTGCCAGCAGGGCGACAGGTAGAGGTTCAGATACGCAGTATTTT
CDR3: CASRATGRGSDTQYF

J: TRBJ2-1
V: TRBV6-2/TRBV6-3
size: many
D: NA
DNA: TGTGCCAGCAGTTACTTAATCCTCAATGAGCAGTTCTTC
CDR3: CASSYLILNEQFF

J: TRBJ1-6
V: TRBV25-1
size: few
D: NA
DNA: TGTGCCAGCACCCTGGGGCCTACGAATTCACCCCTCCACTTT
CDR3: CASTLGPTNSPLHF

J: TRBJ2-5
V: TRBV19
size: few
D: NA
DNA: TGTGCCAGTAGTATGGGAGGGGGCCCATGGATGACCCAGTACTTC
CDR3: CASSMGGGPWMTQYF

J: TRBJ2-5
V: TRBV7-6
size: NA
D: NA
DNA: TGTGCCAGCAGCTTTAGCATGGTCCAAGTGACCCAGTACTTC
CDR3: CASSFSMVQVTQYF

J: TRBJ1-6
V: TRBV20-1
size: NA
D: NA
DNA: TGCAGTGCTAGAGGGATTTCACCCCTCCACTTT
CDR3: CSARGISPLHF

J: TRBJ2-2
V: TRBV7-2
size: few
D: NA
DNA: TGTGCCAGCAGATCCGGGGTAACAGCGAACACCGGGGAGCTGTTTTTT
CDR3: CASRSGVTANTGELFF

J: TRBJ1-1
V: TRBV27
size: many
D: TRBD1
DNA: TGTGCCAGCAGCGGGACAGGGGACGAAACTGAAGCTTTCTTT
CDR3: CASSGTGDETEAFF

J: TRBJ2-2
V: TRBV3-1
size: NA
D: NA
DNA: TGTGCCAGCAGCCAAGATCATCGGGGCGGGACGAACACCGGGGAGCTGTTTTTT
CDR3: CASSQDHRGGTNTGELFF

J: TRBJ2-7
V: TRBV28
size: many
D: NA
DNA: TGTGCCAGCAGTTTAGTTCACAGAAACTACGAGCAGTACTTC
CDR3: CASSLVHRNYEQYF

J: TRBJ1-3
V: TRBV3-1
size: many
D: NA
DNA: TGTGCCAGCAGCTCAGGGTTCTCTGGAAACACCATATATTTT
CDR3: CASSSGFSGNTIYF

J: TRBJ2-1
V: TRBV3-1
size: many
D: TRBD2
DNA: TGTGCCAGCAGCCCTTTTAGCGGGAGCTACAATGAGCAGTTCTTC
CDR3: CASSPFSGSYNEQFF

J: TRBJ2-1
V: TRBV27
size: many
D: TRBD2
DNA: TGTGCCAGCAGTCCGATAGCGGGGGTAAGATACAATGAGCAGTTCTTC
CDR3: CASSPIAGVRYNEQFF

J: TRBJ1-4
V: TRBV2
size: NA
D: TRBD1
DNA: TGTGCCAGCGGCAGGGGGCTGCGTGAAAAACTGTTTTTT
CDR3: CASGRGLREKLFF

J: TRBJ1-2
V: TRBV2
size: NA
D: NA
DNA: TGTGCCAGCAGAATAGGGGGTGTCAGCACCCCCTATGGCTACACCTTC
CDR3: CASRIGGVSTPYGYTF

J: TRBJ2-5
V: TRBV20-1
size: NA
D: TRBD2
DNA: TGCAGTGCTAGAGTGGGCCTAGCGGGAGTGGAGACCCAGTACTTC
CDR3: CSARVGLAGVETQYF